This T cell receptor (beta chain) is drawn from a study of T cell responses to AZD1222 COVID-19 vaccine. Remarks on this clone: The target antigen is unknown.

V was shortened by 1 base and J by 3 bases, with 10 bases between the two germline ends. CDR1 is MNHEY, CDR2 SMNVEV, per germline (reference sequence). This CDR3 has 15 amino acids. Whole-study findings and limits: Dominant at 160-218 and 743-854, vaccine-associated CD4 TCRs also spanned spike. Repertoires were obtained only post-peak T cell response.

Using immunoSEQ multiplex PCR, the repertoire was profiled, and TCRdb retains in-frame clones only, with some absent. The data contain around 28,000 clones, roughly 90% of them seen just once; the ten biggest clones take up 1.3%. The source was peripheral blood, collected on day 0 of AZD1222 vaccination. This clonotype was sampled from an adult in good health. The chain is built from TRBV27 and TRBJ1-5; TRBD1 is a possible D gene (6 bases). The CDR3 sequence is CASSLWGATNQPQHF. The CDR3 DNA sequence: TGTGCCAGCAGTTTATGGGGGGCGACCAATCAGCCCCAGCATTTT.